The clone carrying this T cell receptor beta chain has a count of ten or more. Its antigen remains unidentified. The data originate from a study of early T cells in non-severe SARS-CoV-2 infection. Study details: Unpaired chains resulted from sequencing bulk RNA of unsorted whole blood. Findings and limits, study-wide: VDJdb matches were skewed toward anti-spike CD8 T cell responses.

Unique molecular identifier tags were affixed to discrete cDNA molecules. TCRdb passed the 5' RACE reads through MiXCR, listing each CDR3 protein once. The sample holds 70,000 to 95,000 distinct CDR3 sequences, around 10% seen once. Trimming removed 2 bases at V and 7 bases at J, with 9 bases between. The CDR3 is 14 residues long. Germline V gene sequence: CDR1 SGHTA, CDR2 FQGNSA. The source material was whole blood. The receptor was isolated from an adult who was a healthcare worker with PCR-confirmed SARS-CoV-2 infection or an uninfected control (not recorded which). The rearrangement links TRBV7-2 to TRBJ1-6; D uncertain. The CDR3, as DNA: TGTGCCAGCAGCTTAAAGGGCAAGAATTCACCCCTCCACTTT. It encodes CASSLKGKNSPLHF.